The present T cell receptor beta chain was sequenced within a study of shared clonotypes between healthy human individuals. Data came from immunoSEQ multiplex PCR; TCRdb stores just in-frame clones and leaves some out. Among millions of clones listed, approximately 90% were seen once. The germline V gene encodes CDR1 MNHEY and CDR2 SVGAGI. This CDR3 region has 15 residues. V dropped 4 bases and J dropped 10; count of bases not matched to a gene: 11. The chain employs TRBV6-5 and TRBJ2-7; 12 nucleotides match TRBD1. The sample comprised naive CD4+ T cells sorted from blood. The subset was: CD45RA+ positively selected. This sequence was found in a man aged 18 to 35 in good health. The CDR3 loop is CASSSGGQGAPGQYF. The CDR3 nucleotides read TGTGCCAGCAGTTCCGGGGGACAGGGGGCGCCCGGACAGTACTTC.